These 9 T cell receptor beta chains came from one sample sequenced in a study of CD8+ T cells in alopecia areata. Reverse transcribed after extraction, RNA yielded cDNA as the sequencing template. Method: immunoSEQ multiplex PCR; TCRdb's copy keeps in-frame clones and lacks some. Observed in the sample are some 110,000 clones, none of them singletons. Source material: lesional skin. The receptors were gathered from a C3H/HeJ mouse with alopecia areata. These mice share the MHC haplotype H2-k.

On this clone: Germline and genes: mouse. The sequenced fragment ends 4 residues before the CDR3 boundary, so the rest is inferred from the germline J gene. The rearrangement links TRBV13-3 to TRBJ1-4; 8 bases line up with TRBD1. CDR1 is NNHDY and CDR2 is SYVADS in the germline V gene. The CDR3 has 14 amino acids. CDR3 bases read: TGTGCCAGCAGTGACAGGGGGCGGTCCGAA. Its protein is CASSDRGRSE. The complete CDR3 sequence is CASSDRGRSERLFF.

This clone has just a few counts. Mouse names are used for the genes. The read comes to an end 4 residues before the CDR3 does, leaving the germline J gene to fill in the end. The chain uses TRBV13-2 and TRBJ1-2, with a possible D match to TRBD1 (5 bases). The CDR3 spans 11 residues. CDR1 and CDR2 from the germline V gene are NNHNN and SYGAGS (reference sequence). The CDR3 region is CASGQRGDYTF. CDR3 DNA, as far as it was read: TGTGCCAGCGGTCAGAGGGGC.

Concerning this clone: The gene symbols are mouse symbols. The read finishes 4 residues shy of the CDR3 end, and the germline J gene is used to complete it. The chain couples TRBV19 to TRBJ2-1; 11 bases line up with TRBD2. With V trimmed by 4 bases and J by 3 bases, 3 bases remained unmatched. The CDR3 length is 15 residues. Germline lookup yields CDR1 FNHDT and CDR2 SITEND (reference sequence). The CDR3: CASSLGLGGYAEQFF. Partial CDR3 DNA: TGTGCCAGCAGTCTTGGACTGGGGGGCTATGCT.

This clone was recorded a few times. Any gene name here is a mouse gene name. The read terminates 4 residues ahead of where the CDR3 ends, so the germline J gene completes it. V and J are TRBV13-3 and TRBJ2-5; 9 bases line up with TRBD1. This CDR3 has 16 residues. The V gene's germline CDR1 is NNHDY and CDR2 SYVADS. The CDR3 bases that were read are TGTGCCAGCAGTCATCCCGGGACAGGGAGGAAAGAC. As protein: CASSHPGTGRKD. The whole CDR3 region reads CASSHPGTGRKDTQYF.

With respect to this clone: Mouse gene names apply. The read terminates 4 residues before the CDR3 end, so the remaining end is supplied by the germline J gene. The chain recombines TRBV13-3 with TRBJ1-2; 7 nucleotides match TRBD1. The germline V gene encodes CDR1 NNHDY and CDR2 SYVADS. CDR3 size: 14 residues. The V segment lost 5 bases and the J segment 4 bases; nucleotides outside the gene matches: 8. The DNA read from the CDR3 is TGTGCCAGCAGGAGCACAGGGGCGGGCTCC. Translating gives CASRSTGAGS. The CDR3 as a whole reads CASRSTGAGSDYTF.

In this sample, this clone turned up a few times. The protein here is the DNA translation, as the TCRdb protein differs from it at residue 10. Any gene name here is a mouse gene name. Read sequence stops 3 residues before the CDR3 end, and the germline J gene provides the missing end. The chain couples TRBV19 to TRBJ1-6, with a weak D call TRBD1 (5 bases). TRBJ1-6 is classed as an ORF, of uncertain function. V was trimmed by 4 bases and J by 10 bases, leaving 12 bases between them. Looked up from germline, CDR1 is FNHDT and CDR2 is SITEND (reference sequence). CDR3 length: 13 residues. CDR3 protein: CASSAQVGSPLYF. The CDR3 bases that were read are TGTGCCAGCAGTGCACAGGTTGGGTCGCCC.

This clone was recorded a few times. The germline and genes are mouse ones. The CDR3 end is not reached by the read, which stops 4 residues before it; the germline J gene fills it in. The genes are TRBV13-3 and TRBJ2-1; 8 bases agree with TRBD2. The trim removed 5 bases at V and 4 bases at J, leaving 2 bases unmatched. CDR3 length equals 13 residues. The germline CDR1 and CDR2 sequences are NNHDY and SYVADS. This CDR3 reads CASSRLGYAEQFF. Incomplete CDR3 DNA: TGTGCCAGCAGCAGACTGGGGTATGCT.

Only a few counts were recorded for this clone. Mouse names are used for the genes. The sequenced CDR3 bases are TGCACCTGCAGTGCAACCCTGGGGGGTCTTAACCAAGAC. Protein sequence: CTCSATLGGLNQD. The whole CDR3 sequence reads CTCSATLGGLNQDTQYF. The chain couples TRBV1 to TRBJ2-5; TRBD2 matches 8 bases. Coverage ceases 4 residues before the CDR3 finishes, and the germline J gene fills in the end. This CDR3 has 17 residues. With 2 bases clipped from V and 0 bases from J, the junction kept 7 bases outside the gene matches. Germline V gene sequence: CDR1 NSQYPW, CDR2 LRSPGD (reference sequence).

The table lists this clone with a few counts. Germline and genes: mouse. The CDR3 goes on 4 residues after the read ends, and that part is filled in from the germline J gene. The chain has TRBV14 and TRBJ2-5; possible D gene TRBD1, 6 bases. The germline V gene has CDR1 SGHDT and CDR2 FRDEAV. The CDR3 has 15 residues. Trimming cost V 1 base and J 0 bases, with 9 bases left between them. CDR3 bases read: TGTGCCAGCAGTTTCACAGGGAAGAACCAAGAC. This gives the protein CASSFTGKNQD. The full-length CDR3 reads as CASSFTGKNQDTQYF.